This T cell receptor beta chain was observed in a study of CD8 T cells in Susac syndrome. This clonotype is a singleton in its sample. Its matching antigen is unknown. This CDR3 spans 14 amino acids. Germline V gene data show CDR1 as SNHLY and CDR2 as FYNNEI. V lost 4 bases, J lost 4 bases, and 13 bases lay in between. General study findings and limits: TCR sequencing and HLA analysis covered a relatively small number of individuals.

When the RNA was reverse transcribed, random hexamers were used with an input of roughly 0.45 to 1 ug. Amplification of TCR beta CDR3 was carried out by immunoSEQ multiplex PCR, which covered 54 Vbeta and 13 Jbeta segments. Using its own MiXCR run on the immunoSEQ multiplex PCR reads, TCRdb lists one record per CDR3 protein. The data contain approximately 170,000 distinct CDR3 sequences, roughly 94% of them singletons. Treatment-naive patients with stable or active relapsing-remitting disease were the multiple sclerosis controls. TEMRA cells were enriched by FACS, and CD4+ and CD8+ T cells were negatively isolated.

The source material was CD4+ T cells from PBMCs. This chain connects TRBV2 to TRBJ1-1; D gene uncertain. The receptor was derived from a human donor with multiple sclerosis. CDR3 nucleotides: TGTGCCAGCAGTGTAACCCCGGGAACCACTGAAGCTTTCTTT. This gives the protein CASSVTPGTTEAFF.